This entry describes one T cell receptor beta chain. Its target is not known. This sequence may be a read error, since a much larger clone differs from it by one base. This entry comes from a study of identical twins. TCRdb called the 5' RACE reads again in MiXCR, with one record for every CDR3 protein. This table has 1.5 million or so distinct CDR3 sequences, 25% to 35% appearing once. The CDR3 is 10 amino acids. Germline V gene data show CDR1 as SNHLY and CDR2 as FYNNEI. V shed 7 bases and J shed 4 bases, with 4 bases lying between them. Overall study results and limits: Excess sharing between twins was weaker in beta out-of-frame sequences. Analyses based on zero insertions could be partly confounded by invariant MAIT and iNKT cells. With monozygotic twins, out-of-frame TCR alpha sharing exceeded what models estimated.

The J gene is TRBJ2-5, the V gene TRBV2, with D hard to call. The sequence derives from a newborn girl in good health. Sequencing was done on a sample of cord blood. The CDR3 sequence: CASKAETQYF. The CDR3 nucleotides read TGTGCCAGCAAAGCAGAGACCCAGTACTTC.